These T cell receptor beta chains were read from a single sample in a study of blood T cell repertoires in COVID-19. Some clones are missing from TCRdb's copy, which holds only in-frame ones; the method was immunoSEQ multiplex PCR. The sample comprises about 300,000 clones, around 89% of which are singletons, and around 4.3% rests with the top ten. Sequenced material: PBMCs or T cells enriched from blood (not recorded which). The receptors shown here come from a woman under 30 with acute COVID-19. CDR3s include the opening cysteine and the closing phenylalanine or tryptophan. A D gene is named only where the DNA matches it firmly. Only part of the rows carry a size: once, few, many, or a class if the clone is expanded.

D gene	V gene	J gene	clone size	CDR3 protein	CDR3 DNA
TRBD1	TRBV5-6	TRBJ1-6	.	CASSGTGTVNSPLHF	TGTGCCAGCAGCGGAACCGGGACAGTAAATTCACCCCTCCACTTT
.	TRBV6-5	TRBJ1-1	.	CASSPEEGATEAFF	TGTGCCAGCAGTCCCGAGGAGGGTGCCACTGAAGCTTTCTTT
.	TRBV27	TRBJ1-4	once	CASSFDPGEKLFF	TGTGCCAGCAGTTTTGACCCCGGGGAAAAACTGTTTTTT
.	TRBV7-2	TRBJ1-4	.	CASSLEGAPNEKLFF	TGTGCCAGCAGCTTAGAAGGGGCCCCAAATGAAAAACTGTTTTTT
.	TRBV18	TRBJ1-3	.	CASSNTGTTGNTIYF	TGTGCCAGCTCGAACACCGGGACAACTGGAAACACCATATATTTT
TRBD1	TRBV30	TRBJ1-1	.	CAWSDWDRGQTEAFF	TGTGCCTGGAGTGATTGGGACAGGGGGCAAACTGAAGCTTTCTTT
TRBD2	TRBV28	TRBJ2-3	.	CASSHRTSGSITDTQYF	TGTGCCAGCAGTCACCGGACTAGCGGGTCTATCACAGATACGCAGTATTTT
.	TRBV6-5	TRBJ1-1	.	CASSLGRVSNTEAFF	TGTGCCAGCAGCCTGGGGAGAGTTTCGAACACTGAAGCTTTCTTT
TRBD1	TRBV10-1	TRBJ2-7	once	CASSKYRDSYEQYF	TGCGCCAGCAGCAAGTACCGGGACAGCTACGAGCAGTACTTC
TRBD2	TRBV6-4	TRBJ2-1	.	CASSERAGDWNEQFF	TGTGCCAGCAGTGAACGAGCGGGAGACTGGAATGAGCAGTTCTTC
.	TRBV12-3/TRBV12-4	TRBJ2-7	once	CASSLSSEQYF	TGTGCCAGCAGTCTGAGTTCCGAGCAGTACTTC
TRBD2	TRBV3-1/TRBV3-2	TRBJ2-1	few	CASSVREYNEQFF	TGTGCCAGCAGCGTGCGGGAGTACAATGAGCAGTTCTTC
TRBD2	TRBV5-1	TRBJ2-3	.	CASSLVFSGRETDTQYF	TGCGCCAGCAGCTTGGTTTTTAGCGGGAGAGAAACAGATACGCAGTATTTT
.	TRBV27	TRBJ1-1	.	CASSSVTGLVAFF	TGTGCCAGCAGTTCGGTTACAGGGTTGGTGGCTTTCTTT
TRBD1	TRBV11-1	TRBJ1-1	.	CASSFGWTGANTEAFF	TGTGCCAGCAGCTTTGGATGGACAGGGGCGAACACTGAAGCTTTCTTT
TRBD2	TRBV6-5	TRBJ2-2	.	CASRTGGTGELFF	TGTGCCAGCAGGACGGGGGGCACCGGGGAGCTGTTTTTT
.	TRBV5-5	TRBJ1-4	once	CASSIWTGGGEKLFF	TGTGCCAGCAGCATATGGACGGGAGGCGGTGAAAAACTGTTTTTT
.	TRBV7-3	TRBJ2-7	few	CASSLTPRGPYEQYF	TGTGCCAGCAGCTTAACCCCGCGGGGTCCCTACGAGCAGTACTTC
.	TRBV28	TRBJ1-1	.	CASSPRGRNTEAFF	TGTGCCAGCAGTCCCAGGGGAAGGAACACTGAAGCTTTCTTT
TRBD1	TRBV18	TRBJ2-1	.	CASSPRDSFHNEQFF	TGTGCCAGCTCACCCCGGGACAGCTTCCACAATGAGCAGTTCTTC
TRBD1	TRBV7-9	TRBJ2-1	.	CASSSKSTWDSEQFF	TGTGCCAGCAGCTCAAAGTCGACATGGGACAGTGAGCAGTTCTTC
.	TRBV28	TRBJ1-1	.	CASRLTGDWTEAFF	TGTGCCAGCAGACTGACCGGGGACTGGACTGAAGCTTTCTTT
TRBD1	TRBV19	TRBJ1-4	.	CASSRSRTGGGDEKLFF	TGTGCCAGTAGCCGTTCCCGGACAGGGGGAGGTGATGAAAAACTGTTTTTT
TRBD2	TRBV6-5	TRBJ2-1	.	CASSYSRGSYNEQFF	TGTGCCAGCAGTTACTCTCGCGGGAGCTACAATGAGCAGTTCTTC
.	TRBV6-6	TRBJ1-5	.	CASSLDSYSNQPQHF	TGTGCCAGCAGTCTGGACAGCTATAGCAATCAGCCCCAGCATTTT
TRBD2	TRBV13	TRBJ2-1	.	CASSHDGTSENEQFF	TGTGCCAGCAGCCACGACGGGACTAGCGAGAATGAGCAGTTCTTC
TRBD2	TRBV5-1	TRBJ2-1	.	CASSLSSGTSYNEQFF	TGCGCCAGCAGCTTGTCCAGCGGGACCTCCTACAATGAGCAGTTCTTC
.	TRBV7-9	TRBJ1-4	few	CASSLQGWLFF	TGTGCCAGCAGCTTACAGGGATGGCTGTTTTTT
.	TRBV27	TRBJ2-7	few	CASSLSYGNQLTYEQYF	TGTGCCAGCAGTTTATCTTACGGGAACCAACTAACCTACGAGCAGTACTTC
TRBD2	TRBV30	TRBJ2-3	.	CAWSVQPPSGYTDTQYF	TGTGCCTGGAGTGTACAACCCCCTAGCGGATACACAGATACGCAGTATTTT
TRBD1	TRBV9	TRBJ2-1	.	CASSGGQGSHNEQFF	TGTGCCAGCAGCGGGGGACAGGGCTCCCACAATGAGCAGTTCTTC
TRBD2	TRBV5-1	TRBJ2-1	.	CASSWGLAGGQLGEQFF	TGCGCCAGCAGCTGGGGACTAGCGGGAGGCCAACTCGGAGAGCAGTTCTTC
.	TRBV5-4	TRBJ2-1	few	CASSLSSEQFF	TGTGCCAGCAGCCTGTCTAGCGAGCAGTTCTTC
TRBD2	TRBV11-3	TRBJ2-1	.	CASSLDRSSGSWGNNEQFF	TGTGCCAGCAGCTTAGATCGGAGTAGCGGGAGTTGGGGTAACAATGAGCAGTTCTTC
TRBD1	TRBV7-9	TRBJ2-6	.	CAVRQGLDGANVLTF	TGTGCCGTGAGACAGGGCTTGGATGGGGCCAACGTCCTGACTTTC
.	TRBV28	TRBJ2-7	.	CASSFLSEQYF	TGTGCCAGCAGTTTTCTGTCCGAGCAGTACTTC
TRBD1	TRBV5-4	TRBJ2-7	.	CASSLGQGAYEQYF	TGTGCCAGCAGCTTGGGACAGGGAGCTTACGAGCAGTACTTC
TRBD1	TRBV5-5	TRBJ1-1	.	CASSSGQSVRLGFF	TGTGCCAGCAGCTCGGGACAGTCAGTTAGGTTAGGTTTCTTT
.	TRBV2	TRBJ2-6	once	CASRDSGANVLTF	TGTGCCAGCCGGGACTCTGGGGCCAACGTCCTGACTTTC
TRBD1	TRBV5-1	TRBJ2-7	.	CASSSTGEASYEQYF	TGCGCCAGCAGCTCCACAGGGGAAGCCTCCTACGAGCAGTACTTC
.	TRBV7-8	TRBJ1-6	.	CASSATDGNSPLHF	TGTGCCAGCAGCGCTACAGACGGAAATTCACCCCTCCACTTT
.	TRBV28	TRBJ1-5	.	CASSPKGGVSNQPQHF	TGTGCCAGCAGTCCAAAGGGGGGGGTGAGCAATCAGCCCCAGCATTTT
TRBD1	TRBV28	TRBJ2-1	.	CASSSTDRDEFF	TGTGCCAGCAGCTCCACCGACAGGGATGAGTTCTTC
.	TRBV11-3	TRBJ1-2	.	CASSPEGGIGSDGYTF	TGTGCCAGCAGCCCCGAGGGCGGAATTGGGTCGGATGGCTACACCTTC
.	TRBV4-2	TRBJ1-3	.	CASSQDPGISGNTIYF	TGTGCCAGCAGCCAAGATCCAGGCATCTCTGGAAACACCATATATTTT
.	TRBV5-4	TRBJ2-3	.	CASSLVSTDTQYF	TGTGCCAGCAGCTTGGTTTCGACAGATACGCAGTATTTT
.	TRBV9	TRBJ1-6	.	CASSVSGFGGANSPLHF	TGTGCCAGCAGCGTATCGGGTTTTGGTGGGGCCAATTCACCCCTCCACTTT
.	TRBV5-1	TRBJ1-1	.	CASSLAWDTALNTEAFF	TGCGCCAGCAGCTTGGCCTGGGACACGGCACTGAACACTGAAGCTTTCTTT
TRBD2	TRBV11-3	TRBJ2-5	.	CASSFRGTILGETQYF	TGTGCCAGCAGCTTCCGAGGGACTATATTAGGGGAGACCCAGTACTTC
.	TRBV28	TRBJ2-1	.	CASRYRLQTYNEQFF	TGTGCCAGCAGATACAGGCTTCAAACTTACAATGAGCAGTTCTTC